The following is a TCR beta chain sequence with its context. This specimen belongs to a study of blood T cell repertoires in COVID-19. In the original processing: How many nucleated cells were present was estimated from reference gene primer amplification. The table came from immunoSEQ multiplex PCR; TCRdb's copy has only in-frame clones and leaves some out. V and J calls and clone size come straight from that table; D and trimming were deduced from the DNA. The sample carries 40,000 to 45,000 clones, approximately 90% recorded once. The germline V gene has CDR1 SGHRS and CDR2 YFSETQ. Trimming pared 1 base from V and 4 bases from J, leaving 6 bases between. The CDR3 spans 13 residues.

The material sequenced was peripheral blood. The gene calls are TRBV5-1 and TRBJ1-5; no clear D. This TCR was recovered from a human donor in a cohort sampled during active COVID-19. CDR3 sequence: CASSLNGNQPQHF. In DNA form, the CDR3 reads TGCGCCAGCAGCTTGAACGGGAATCAGCCCCAGCATTTT.